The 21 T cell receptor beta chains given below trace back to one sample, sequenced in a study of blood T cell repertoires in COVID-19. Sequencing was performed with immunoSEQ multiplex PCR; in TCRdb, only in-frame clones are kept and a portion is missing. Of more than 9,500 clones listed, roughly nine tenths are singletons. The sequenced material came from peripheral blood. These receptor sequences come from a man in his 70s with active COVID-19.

DNA for the CDR3: TGTGCCAGCAAAGGGGACAGGTCTCTGCAGGAGACCCAGTACTTC. Encoded protein: CASKGDRSLQETQYF. The rearrangement links TRBV2 to TRBJ2-5; 8 nucleotides agree with TRBD1. The CDR3 covers 15 residues. The V gene's germline CDR1 is SNHLY and CDR2 FYNNEI. V shed 7 bases, J shed 5 bases, and the junction held 12 bases outside the gene matches.

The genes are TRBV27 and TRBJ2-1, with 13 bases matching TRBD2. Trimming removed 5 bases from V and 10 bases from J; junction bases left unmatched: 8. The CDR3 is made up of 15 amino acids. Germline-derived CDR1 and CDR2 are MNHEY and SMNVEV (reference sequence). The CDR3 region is CASSSRLAGGPEQFF. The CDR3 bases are TGTGCCAGCAGTAGCAGACTAGCGGGAGGACCCGAGCAGTTCTTC.

In DNA, the CDR3 is TGTGCCAGCAGCGGAACTAGCGGGGGTGCCCCGAAGCAGTACTTC. Translating it yields CASSGTSGGAPKQYF. The chain uses TRBV7-9 and TRBJ2-7; 11 bases agree with TRBD2. Germline V gene data show CDR1 as SEHNR and CDR2 as FQNEAQ (reference sequence). The CDR3 runs to 15 residues. The V and J ends lost 5 bases and 8 bases, in that order; junction bases with no gene match: 11.

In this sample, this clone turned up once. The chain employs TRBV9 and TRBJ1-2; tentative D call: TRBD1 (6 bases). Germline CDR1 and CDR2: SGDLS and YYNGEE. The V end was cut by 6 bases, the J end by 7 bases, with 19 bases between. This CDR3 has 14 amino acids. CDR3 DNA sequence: TGTGCCAGCACCCTGCAGGGGTGGCGTGGTGGCTACACCTTC. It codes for CASTLQGWRGGYTF.

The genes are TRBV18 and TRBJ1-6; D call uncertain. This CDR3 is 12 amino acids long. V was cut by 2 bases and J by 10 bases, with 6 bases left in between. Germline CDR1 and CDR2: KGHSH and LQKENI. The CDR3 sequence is CASSPERSPLHF. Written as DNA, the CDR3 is TGTGCCAGCTCACCAGAGAGATCACCCCTCCACTTT. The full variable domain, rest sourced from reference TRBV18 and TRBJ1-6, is NAGVMQNPRHLVRRRGQEARLRCSPMKGHSHVYWYRQLPEEGLKFMVYLQKENIIDESGMPKERFSAEFPKEGPSILRIQQVVRGDSAAYFCASSPERSPLHFGNGTRLTVT.

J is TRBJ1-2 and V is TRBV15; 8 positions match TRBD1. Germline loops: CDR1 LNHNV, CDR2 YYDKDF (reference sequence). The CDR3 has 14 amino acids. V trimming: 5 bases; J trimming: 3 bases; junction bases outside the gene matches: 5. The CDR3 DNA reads TGTGCCACCAGCGGACAGGGTAGGGACTATGGCTACACCTTC. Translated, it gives CATSGQGRDYGYTF.

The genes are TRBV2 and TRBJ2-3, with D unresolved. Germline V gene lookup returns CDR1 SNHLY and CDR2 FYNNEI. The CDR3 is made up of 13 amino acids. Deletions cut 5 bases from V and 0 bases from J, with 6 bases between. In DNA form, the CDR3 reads TGTGCCAGCAGTCGGTTTAGCACAGATACGCAGTATTTT. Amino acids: CASSRFSTDTQYF.

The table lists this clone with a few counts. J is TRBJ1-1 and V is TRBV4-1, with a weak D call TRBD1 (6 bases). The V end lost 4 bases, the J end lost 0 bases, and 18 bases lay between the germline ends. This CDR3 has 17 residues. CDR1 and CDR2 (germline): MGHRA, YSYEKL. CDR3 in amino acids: CASSPTRRGQMNTEAFF. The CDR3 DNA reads TGCGCCAGCAGCCCGACTCGTAGGGGACAAATGAACACTGAAGCTTTCTTT.

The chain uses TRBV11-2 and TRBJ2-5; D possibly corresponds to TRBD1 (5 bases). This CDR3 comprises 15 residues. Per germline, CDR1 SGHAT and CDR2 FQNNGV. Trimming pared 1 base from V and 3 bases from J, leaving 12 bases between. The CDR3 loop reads CASSLGFQGKETQYF. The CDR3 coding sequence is TGTGCCAGCAGCTTAGGATTCCAGGGTAAAGAGACCCAGTACTTC.

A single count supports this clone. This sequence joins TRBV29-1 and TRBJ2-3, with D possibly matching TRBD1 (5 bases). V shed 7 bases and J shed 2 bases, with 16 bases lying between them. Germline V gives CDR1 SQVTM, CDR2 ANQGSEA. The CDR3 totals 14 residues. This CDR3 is CSGHGADFTDTQYF. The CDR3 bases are TGCAGCGGGCATGGGGCAGATTTCACAGATACGCAGTATTTT.

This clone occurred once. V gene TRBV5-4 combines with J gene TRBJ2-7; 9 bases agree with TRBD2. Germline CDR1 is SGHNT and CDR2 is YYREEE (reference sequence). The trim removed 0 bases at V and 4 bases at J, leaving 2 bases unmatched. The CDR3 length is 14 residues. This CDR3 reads CASSLGLAEYEQYF. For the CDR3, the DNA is TGTGCCAGCAGCTTGGGACTAGCGGAGTACGAGCAGTACTTC.

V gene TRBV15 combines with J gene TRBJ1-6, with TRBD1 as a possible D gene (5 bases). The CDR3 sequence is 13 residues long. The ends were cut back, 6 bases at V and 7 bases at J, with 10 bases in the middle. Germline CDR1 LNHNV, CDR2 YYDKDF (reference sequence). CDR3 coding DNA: TGTGCCACCAGGTTAAAGGGGAATTCACCCCTCCACTTT. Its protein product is CATRLKGNSPLHF.

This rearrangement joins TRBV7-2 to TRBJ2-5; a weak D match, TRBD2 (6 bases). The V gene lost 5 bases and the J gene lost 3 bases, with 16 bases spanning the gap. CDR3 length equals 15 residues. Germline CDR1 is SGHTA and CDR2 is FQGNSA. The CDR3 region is CASSLTLGLKETQYF. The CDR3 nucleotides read TGTGCCAGCAGCCTAACACTGGGACTGAAAGAGACCCAGTACTTC.

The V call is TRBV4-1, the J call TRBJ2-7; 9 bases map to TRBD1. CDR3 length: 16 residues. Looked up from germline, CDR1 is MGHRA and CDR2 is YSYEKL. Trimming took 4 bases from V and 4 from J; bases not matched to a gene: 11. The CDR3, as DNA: TGCGCCAGCAGCCCAGGACCGGGACAGGGCCTATACGAGCAGTACTTC. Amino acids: CASSPGPGQGLYEQYF.

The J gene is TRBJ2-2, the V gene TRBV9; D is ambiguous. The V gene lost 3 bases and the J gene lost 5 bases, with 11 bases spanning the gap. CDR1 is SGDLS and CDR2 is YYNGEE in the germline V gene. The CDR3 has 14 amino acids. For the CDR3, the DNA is TGTGCCAGCAGCGCCCTAGGCACTACCGGGGAGCTGTTTTTT. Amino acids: CASSALGTTGELFF.

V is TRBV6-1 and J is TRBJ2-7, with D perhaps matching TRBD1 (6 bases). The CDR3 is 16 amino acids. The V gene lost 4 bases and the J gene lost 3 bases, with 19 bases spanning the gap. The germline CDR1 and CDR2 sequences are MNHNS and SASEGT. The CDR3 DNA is TGTGCCAGCAGTGCGGCAGGGGACACAGGATTCTACGAGCAGTACTTC. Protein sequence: CASSAAGDTGFYEQYF.

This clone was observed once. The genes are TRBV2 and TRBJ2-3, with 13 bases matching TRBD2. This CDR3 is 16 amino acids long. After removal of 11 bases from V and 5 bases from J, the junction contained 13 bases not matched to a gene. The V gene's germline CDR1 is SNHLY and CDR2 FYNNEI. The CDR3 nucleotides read TGTGCCTCCTCGGGACTAGCGGGGACGGGTGGAGATACGCAGTATTTT. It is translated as CASSGLAGTGGDTQYF. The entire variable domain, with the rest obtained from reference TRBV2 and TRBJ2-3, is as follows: EPEVTQTPSHQVTQMGQEVILRCVPISNHLYFYWYRQILGQKVEFLVSFYNNEISEKSEIFDDQFSVERPDGSNFTLKIRSTKLEDSAMYFCASSGLAGTGGDTQYFGPGTRLTVL.

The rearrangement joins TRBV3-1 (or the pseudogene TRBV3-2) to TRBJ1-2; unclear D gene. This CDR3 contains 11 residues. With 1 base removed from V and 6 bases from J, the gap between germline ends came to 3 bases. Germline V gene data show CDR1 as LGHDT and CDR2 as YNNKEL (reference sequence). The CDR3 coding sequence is TGTGCCAGCAGCCAAGTAGATGGCTACACCTTC. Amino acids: CASSQVDGYTF.

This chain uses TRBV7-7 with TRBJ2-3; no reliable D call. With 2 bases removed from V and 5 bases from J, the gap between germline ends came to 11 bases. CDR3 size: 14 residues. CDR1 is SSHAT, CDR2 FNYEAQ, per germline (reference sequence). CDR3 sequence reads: CASSLSQAQDTQYF. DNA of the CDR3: TGTGCCAGCAGCTTAAGCCAGGCACAAGATACGCAGTATTTT.

This CDR3 is CASSLSTGELFF. In nucleotides, the CDR3 is TGCGCCAGCAGCCTGAGCACCGGGGAGCTGTTTTTT. V is TRBV5-1 and J is TRBJ2-2; D unclear. Trimming removed 4 bases at V and 4 bases at J, with 5 bases between. The CDR3 has 12 amino acids. The V gene's germline CDR1 is SGHRS and CDR2 YFSETQ.

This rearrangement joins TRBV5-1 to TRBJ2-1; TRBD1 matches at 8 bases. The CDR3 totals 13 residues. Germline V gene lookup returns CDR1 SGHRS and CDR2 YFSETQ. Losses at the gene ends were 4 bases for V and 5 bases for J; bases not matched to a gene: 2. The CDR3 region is CASSQTGDNEQFF. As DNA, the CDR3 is TGCGCCAGCAGCCAGACAGGGGACAATGAGCAGTTCTTC.